Below, one T cell receptor (beta chain) is given with its context. This CDR3 comprises 13 residues. V was pared by 6 bases and J by 2 bases, with 2 bases of the junction left unmatched. The germline V gene encodes CDR1 SNHLY and CDR2 FYNNEI. The data stem from a study of shared clonotypes between healthy human individuals. The assay used deep level. Repertoires were generated with immunoSEQ multiplex PCR, while TCRdb's copy carries only in-frame clones and drops some. Among approximately 810,000 clones listed, 80% to 95% were seen once. CD45RO-negative CD8 cells positively selected for CCR7 made up the naive population, which excluded terminally differentiated effector memory CD45RA+ cells.

J is TRBJ2-5 and V is TRBV2; 8 nucleotides align to TRBD1. This clonotype was sampled from a man aged 25 to 40 in good health. The sequenced sample consisted of naive CD8+ T cells sorted from blood. The CDR3 bases are TGTGCCAGCAGGGGGACAGGTCAAGAGACCCAGTACTTC. This encodes CASRGTGQETQYF.